This TCR beta chain was sequenced during a study of blood T cells in healthy people across ages. Study overall: Researchers report that template switching captured about one barcoded beta molecule per two T cells.

Total RNA was extracted at no less than 6 micrograms per sample. General observations from the study: Long-lived donors had more naive CD4+ cells and higher diversity than aged donors. Per million T cells, TCR beta diversity dropped about linearly as age rose.

Remarks on this clonotype: Its matching antigen is unknown.

Then a second PCR, running about 6 to 11 cycles, was carried out with a sample-barcoded 5' primer and a J-beta primer mix. TCRdb reprocessed the 5' RACE reads with MiXCR, giving one entry per CDR3 protein. This repertoire shows over a million distinct CDR3 sequences, 35% to 45% found once; its top ten account for around 8%. Sequenced material: blood. The origin of this receptor is a woman younger than 35 in good health.

Written as DNA, the CDR3 is TGCAGTGCTGCGGCGGGGGGATATAGCAATCAGCCCCAGCATTTT. Encoded protein: CSAAAGGYSNQPQHF. The chain has TRBV20-1 and TRBJ1-5, with D tentatively TRBD1 (5 bases). V gave up 5 bases and J gave up 0 bases, with 14 bases separating them. The germline gives CDR1 DFQATT, CDR2 SNEGSKA (reference sequence). There are 15 residues in the CDR3.